The subject of this entry is one T cell receptor (beta chain). Its antigen remains unidentified. There are no base qualities to consult, and no much larger clone falls within one base. Sequencing instrument: Illumina HiSeq 2500. Quantitative 5'-RACE with molecular barcodes was used to prepare TCR beta libraries. For the original study's pipeline: To identify disease-linked TCR variants, a new computational method was used, one built on a probabilistic model of VDJ rearrangement. The public reads were quality trimmed at Q25 with fastp and then assembled into clones with MiXCR by TCRdb, keeping productive beta chains. Every entry covers one CDR3 protein and lists the most common genes and DNA from its rows. Clone size and V and J calls follow TCRdb, not the original study. In all, the sample holds some 270,000 distinct CDR3 sequences, and approximately 20% of those were seen once. The leading ten clones occupy around 30% of the sample.

This entry belongs to a study of CD8 T cells in ankylosing spondylitis (dated by TCRdb to about 2017). Background for the entire study: The study profiled T cell receptor beta repertoires in healthy donors and ankylosing spondylitis patients to find disease-linked TCR variants. Samples of peripheral blood were taken, and for ankylosing spondylitis patients, synovial fluid was collected as well. The full study cohort comprised 20 to 25 ankylosing spondylitis patients and over a hundred healthy donors. Broad study findings and their caveats: The disease-linked clones were reported as significantly enriched in matched synovial fluid samples from ankylosing spondylitis patients. Some TCR beta motif variants had previously been reported in synovial fluid and blood of reactive arthritis patients, which suggested common disease-initiation mechanisms. Blood from ankylosing spondylitis patients appeared to be characterized by a TCR beta motif made up of seven or eight highly homologous amino acid variants. The disease-linked clones showed a CD8+ phenotype and occurred at relatively low frequencies in peripheral blood.

From the cysteine through the phenylalanine, the CDR3 covers 13 amino acids. CDR3 DNA only is kept here, 39 bases in frame from base 1. The chain is encoded by TRBV21-1 joined to TRBJ2-1; TRBD1 reflects the table's D call only, with no check against the DNA. TRBV21-1 is given as a pseudogene. The receptor's source is a male donor with ankylosing spondylitis or in good health (not recorded which). Sequenced input: blood, either unsorted or a sorted T cell fraction (not recorded which). The DNA sequence is given as TGTGCCATCCTGGGACAGGGTGGCAATGAGCAGTTCTTC. Translated, it gives CAILGQGGNEQFF.